The 11 T cell receptor beta chains listed next were all sequenced from one sample in a study of shared clonotypes between healthy human individuals. Sequencing was performed with immunoSEQ multiplex PCR; in TCRdb, only in-frame clones are kept and a portion is missing. The table has around 2,000,000 clones, roughly 91% seen once. The naive CD8 fraction comprised CD45RO-negative cells positively selected for CCR7 and excluded terminally differentiated effector memory CD45RA+ cells. The sample taken for sequencing was naive CD8+ T cells from PBMCs. All receptors come from a man between 18 and 29 years old in good health. Some clones in this sample may be carry-over from other donors' samples.

DNA of the CDR3: TGTGCCAGCAGTTACACCGGGCAGGGGCCCCCTGAAGCTTTCTTT. Protein sequence: CASSYTGQGPPEAFF. The chain is built from TRBV6-6 and TRBJ1-1, with a possible D match to TRBD1 (6 bases). The CDR3 extends over 15 amino acids. The germline V gene encodes CDR1 MNHNY and CDR2 SVGAGI (reference sequence). Deletions cut 2 bases from V and 6 bases from J, with 16 bases between.

CDR3 DNA sequence: TGTGCCAGCAGCGTACCCGATGGCGGGGTCACGTACACAGATACGCAGTATTTT. It translates to CASSVPDGGVTYTDTQYF. V and J are TRBV9 and TRBJ2-3, with TRBD2 as a possible D gene (6 bases). The V end lost 1 base, the J end lost 2 bases, and 20 bases lay between the germline ends. The CDR3 totals 18 residues. The germline gives CDR1 SGDLS, CDR2 YYNGEE.

The J gene is TRBJ2-7, the V gene TRBV5-1, with 8 bases identical to TRBD1. J gave up 6 bases and V 5 bases, and 10 bases lay outside the gene matches. The CDR3 sequence is 14 residues long. Germline V gene sequence: CDR1 SGHRS, CDR2 YFSETQ. The chain's CDR3 is CASSPTRGLVEQYF. The CDR3, as DNA: TGCGCCAGCAGTCCGACCAGGGGGCTGGTCGAGCAGTACTTC.

As regards this clone: The DNA is left out, because the CDR3 cannot be placed on it with certainty; the CDR3 is given as TCRdb lists it. The gene calls are TRBV4-1 and TRBJ2-7; the D call TRBD1 from the table was never checked on the DNA. The CDR3 sequence runs 18 residues, both termini included. CDR1 and CDR2 from the germline V gene are MGHRA and YSYEKL. This CDR3 is CASSQVFWPQGGTAEQYF.

The genes are TRBV5-4 and TRBJ2-1, with TRBD2 matching 9 bases. CDR1 is SGHNT, CDR2 YYREEE, per germline (reference sequence). Germline trimming cut 2 bases from V and 5 bases from J; bases unmatched to any gene: 8. CDR3 length: 16 amino acids. The CDR3 spells CASSFNGLAGNNEQFF. The CDR3 coding sequence is TGTGCCAGCAGCTTTAATGGGCTAGCGGGAAACAATGAGCAGTTCTTC.

Worth noting for this clone: The sample carries other DNA sequences with the same CDR3. The rearrangement uses TRBV9 and TRBJ2-7; D is perhaps TRBD2 (6 bases). The CDR3 runs to 14 residues. Germline CDR1 and CDR2: SGDLS and YYNGEE. The V gene lost 2 bases and the J gene lost 2 bases, with 11 bases spanning the gap. The CDR3 protein is CASSVVSGAYEQYF. CDR3 DNA: TGTGCCAGCAGCGTGGTTAGCGGCGCCTACGAGCAGTACTTC. The whole variable domain, remainder taken from reference TRBV9 and TRBJ2-7, is DSGVTQTPKHLITATGQRVTLRCSPRSGDLSVYWYQQSLDQGLQFLIQYYNGEERAKGNILERFSAQQFPDLHSELNLSSLELGDSALYFCASSVVSGAYEQYFGPGTRLTVT.

The chain joins TRBV6-5 to TRBJ1-5; the match to TRBD1 covers 11 bases. The CDR3 is made up of 14 amino acids. Losses at the gene ends were 4 bases for V and 6 bases for J; bases not matched to a gene: 2. From germline, CDR1 is MNHEY and CDR2 SVGAGI. The CDR3 DNA reads as TGTGCCAGCAGTTCGGACAGGGGGCTTCAGCCCCAGCATTTT. This encodes CASSSDRGLQPQHF.

J is TRBJ2-2 and V is TRBV27, with D tentatively TRBD1 or TRBD2 (5 bases each). This CDR3 has 17 residues. From germline, CDR1 is MNHEY and CDR2 SMNVEV (reference sequence). Deletions cut 5 bases from V and 5 bases from J, with 21 bases between. The CDR3 DNA follows: TGTGCCAGCAGTCTGCGGATCGGGACCCCGGGGACCGGGGAGCTGTTTTTT. This translates into CASSLRIGTPGTGELFF.

The chain joins TRBV9 to TRBJ2-1; 7 bases map to TRBD2. V shed 2 bases, J shed 7 bases, and the junction held 12 bases outside the gene matches. This CDR3 comprises 16 residues. Germline CDR1 SGDLS, CDR2 YYNGEE. This CDR3 reads CASSVPSSGKMNEQFF. The CDR3 DNA follows: TGTGCCAGCAGCGTCCCTTCTAGCGGAAAGATGAATGAGCAGTTCTTC. Full variable domain (remainder filled in from reference TRBV9 and TRBJ2-1): DSGVTQTPKHLITATGQRVTLRCSPRSGDLSVYWYQQSLDQGLQFLIQYYNGEERAKGNILERFSAQQFPDLHSELNLSSLELGDSALYFCASSVPSSGKMNEQFFGPGTRLTVL.

This clone was counted only a few times. V usage is TRBV7-9 and J usage is TRBJ2-1; D possibly corresponds to TRBD1 (6 bases). The germline V and J ends were trimmed by 4 bases and 0 bases, with 13 bases remaining between them. CDR1 SEHNR and CDR2 FQNEAQ come from the germline V gene (reference sequence). The CDR3 is 16 residues long. The CDR3 nucleotides read TGTGCCAGCAGCTCCCGACAGGCGAGCTCCTACAATGAGCAGTTCTTC. As protein: CASSSRQASSYNEQFF.

This clone was seen more than once but under ten times. This chain uses TRBV20-1 with TRBJ1-1; D is possibly TRBD1 (5 bases). The germline V and J ends were trimmed by 5 bases and 10 bases, with 14 bases remaining between them. Germline V gives CDR1 DFQATT, CDR2 SNEGSKA (reference sequence). CDR3 length: 11 amino acids. The CDR3 protein is CSAHDAGGAFF. In DNA form, the CDR3 reads TGCAGTGCTCACGACGCTGGGGGAGCTTTCTTT.